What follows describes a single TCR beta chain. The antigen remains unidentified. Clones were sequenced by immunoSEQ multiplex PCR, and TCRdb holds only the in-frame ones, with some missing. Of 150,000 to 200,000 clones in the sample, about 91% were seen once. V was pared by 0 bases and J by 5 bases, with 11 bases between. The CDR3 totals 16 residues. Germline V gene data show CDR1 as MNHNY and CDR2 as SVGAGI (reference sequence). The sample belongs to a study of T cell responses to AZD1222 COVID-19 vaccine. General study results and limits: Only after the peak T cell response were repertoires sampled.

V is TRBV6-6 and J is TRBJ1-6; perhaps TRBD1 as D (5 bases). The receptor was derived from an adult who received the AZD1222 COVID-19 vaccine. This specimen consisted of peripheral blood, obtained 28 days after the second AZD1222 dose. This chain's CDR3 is CASSYSITGNNSPLHF. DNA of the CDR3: TGTGCCAGCAGTTACTCGATCACAGGAAATAATTCACCCCTCCACTTT.